This T cell receptor (beta chain) derives from a study of T cell repertoires in cytomegalovirus infection. Study details: CMV epitopes, recently identified HLA-C-restricted and well-studied HLA-B-restricted, were used. Evidence of both CMV infection and a matching HLA type came from public TCR beta signatures.

A word on this clonotype: No antigen is known for it.

TCRdb processed the reads anew with MiXCR; each CDR3 protein has one entry. The sample holds about 770,000 distinct CDR3 sequences, almost 30% seen once. Findings and limits, study-wide: Ex vivo responses were dominated by HLA-C-restricted CMV-specific TCR beta clonotypes.

Trimming removed 3 bases from V and 13 bases from J, with 12 bases in between. The length of the CDR3 is 11 residues. The sequence derives from a human donor in good health (CMV status not recorded). Some clones in this sample may be carry-over from other donors' samples. The chain recombines TRBV12-3 or TRBV12-4 with TRBJ1-1; D possibly corresponds to TRBD1 (6 bases). Here the sequenced sample was cultured CD8+ T cells from PBMCs, taken from culture after CMV antigen stimulation. The CDR3, as DNA: TGTGCCAGCAGTTTTGGGACACCCTATTTCTTT. It encodes CASSFGTPYFF.